The T cell receptor beta chain under discussion was sequenced for a study of T cell changes during pregnancy in multiple sclerosis. The CDR3 runs to 15 residues. Germline values: CDR1 SNHLY, CDR2 FYNNEI. V lost 6 bases to trimming and J lost 4 bases, with 18 bases between them. TCRdb's copy holds only in-frame clones and misses some; the assay was immunoSEQ multiplex PCR. The table shows about 120,000 clones, with about 93% occurring only once. This clonotype was sampled from a female donor with multiple sclerosis, enrolled in a pregnancy study. The sequencing here drew on peripheral blood, taken before pregnancy. The gene calls are TRBV2 and TRBJ1-2, with a possible D match to TRBD1 (6 bases). The CDR3 region is CASSPAFTGTYGYTF. CDR3 nucleotides: TGTGCCAGCAGCCCCGCCTTCACAGGGACCTATGGCTACACCTTC. The entire variable domain, with the rest obtained from reference TRBV2 and TRBJ1-2, is as follows: EPEVTQTPSHQVTQMGQEVILRCVPISNHLYFYWYRQILGQKVEFLVSFYNNEISEKSEIFDDQFSVERPDGSNFTLKIRSTKLEDSAMYFCASSPAFTGTYGYTFGSGTRLTVV.